This T cell receptor (beta chain) came from a study of cytomegalovirus exposure and HLA in healthy donors. About the research overall: The roughly 130 validation repertoires used the same platform as the 666 first-cohort repertoires, a later analysis reported. General study findings and limits: Investigators reported 150 to 200 TCR beta chains as tied to cytomegalovirus. In vitro checks showed that a few CMV-associated chains really do target CMV antigens.

CDR1 is MNHEY and CDR2 is SVGAGI in the germline V gene. Trimming removed 6 bases from V and 0 bases from J; junction bases left unmatched: 7. CDR3 size: 15 residues. The method was immunoSEQ multiplex PCR; TCRdb's version includes in-frame clones alone and lacks a portion of them. Of 95,000 to 150,000 clones in the sample, over 75% were seen once. As to this clone: Antigen unknown.

The study drew the donors from its roughly 120-subject validation cohort, separate from the roughly 700-subject first cohort. Sequenced material: PBMCs. The chain combines TRBV6-5 with TRBJ1-2, with TRBD1 identical over 7 bases. The TCR was taken from a woman aged 30 to 39 in good health and CMV-seronegative. The CDR3 loop reads CASSPGTATNYGYTF. The CDR3 region has the DNA TGTGCCAGCAGCCCAGGGACAGCAACTAACTATGGCTACACCTTC.